Shown below are 4 T cell receptor beta chains from a single sample sequenced in a study of T-cell memory formation after mild COVID-19 (dated by TCRdb to the early 2020s). The library was produced with 5' RACE. Sequencing took place on an Illumina NovaSeq 6000. The public reads were reprocessed in TCRdb via fastp at Q25 and MiXCR, keeping in-frame beta chains. Merged by CDR3 protein, the rows form single entries marked with the most common genes and DNA. The sample yields a few hundred thousand distinct CDR3 sequences; roughly 20% were counted once. Roughly 21% of the sample is taken by the ten largest. Source material: PBMCs or a T cell subset sorted from them (not recorded which). These receptors came from a man younger than 35 who had mild COVID-19 (a few samples of this study predate the infection). The sample titles of this study are shuffled in the database, so cell type and time point are left out; the donor was told from shared clones.

The table lists this clonotype with many counts. The V call is TRBV5-1, the J call TRBJ1-1; possibly TRBD1 for D (5 bases). The CDR3 totals 15 residues. V lost 0 bases to trimming and J lost 5 bases, with 14 bases between them. Germline loops: CDR1 SGHRS, CDR2 YFSETQ. In DNA form, the CDR3 reads TGCGCCAGCAGCTTGGACGTCGGGGGTGTGACTGAAGCTTTCTTT. Translation: CASSLDVGGVTEAFF.

CDR3 DNA: TGTGCCAGCAGCTTCGGGTGGGTTAGCGGGGAGACCCAGTACTTC. Its protein product is CASSFGWVSGETQYF. This chain uses TRBV7-8 with TRBJ2-5; TRBD2 agrees at 7 bases. This CDR3 is built from 15 residues. J lost 5 bases, V lost 3 bases, and 9 bases had no gene match. CDR1 and CDR2 (germline): SGHVS, FQNEAQ.

The chain has TRBV20-1 and TRBJ1-2; no reliable D call. Trimming shortened V by 0 bases and J by 0 bases, and 11 bases separated the two germline ends. Germline lookup yields CDR1 DFQATT and CDR2 SNEGSKA (reference sequence). This CDR3 region has 15 residues. This chain's CDR3 is CSARDPPVSNYGYTF. In DNA form, the CDR3 reads TGCAGTGCTAGAGACCCTCCGGTTTCTAACTATGGCTACACCTTC.

This clonotype was counted between two and nine times. V is TRBV5-5 and J is TRBJ2-7; D gene ambiguous. This CDR3 has 15 amino acids. The germline V gene encodes CDR1 SGHKS and CDR2 YYEKEE (reference sequence). Trimming took off 4 bases at V and 4 bases at J, with 18 bases between the two ends. The CDR3 protein is CASSNGAFGGYEQYV. The CDR3 DNA reads as TGTGCCAGCAGCAACGGAGCTTTTGGTGGTTACGAGCAGTACGTC.